This T cell receptor beta chain is drawn from a study of human T cells and chemical hapten exposure. The CDR3 extends over 15 amino acids. The germline CDR1 and CDR2 sequences are SGHDT and YYEEEE. The trim removed 2 bases at V and 2 bases at J, leaving 5 bases unmatched. Library preparation tagged each individual cDNA molecule with a unique molecular identifier. TCRdb re-analysed the RACE reads in MiXCR, keeping a single row per CDR3 protein. The data show 120,000 to 150,000 distinct CDR3 sequences, with roughly 12% seen just once and around 1.4% held by the top ten. As to time point: patch test 2, 6 weeks after DPC sensitization. Treatment of the sample: therapeutic diphenylcyclopropenone sensitization with weekly scalp DPC.

The gene calls are TRBV5-6 and TRBJ2-3; 7 nucleotides line up with TRBD1. The receptor's source is a woman between 45 and 65 years old with alopecia areata. Some clones in this sample may be carry-over from other donors' samples. The source material was whole blood, sampled in connection with sensitization to the hapten diphenylcyclopropenone (DPC). The CDR3 nucleotides read TGTGCCAGCAGCTTAGGGGGCGCGAACACAGATACGCAGTATTTT. Encoded protein: CASSLGGANTDTQYF.